The 15 T cell receptor beta chains reported below all come from one sample, sequenced in a study of cytomegalovirus exposure and HLA in healthy donors. PCR involved 60 Vbeta and 13 Jbeta primers. Data came from immunoSEQ multiplex PCR; TCRdb stores just in-frame clones and leaves some out. The table has about 180,000 clones, about 69% seen once. The sequencing sample was made of PBMCs. The receptor set was obtained from a male donor in good health and CMV-seronegative.

Notes on this clone: A read error may account for a junction end that differs from germline. CDR3 sequence: CASRGGSSYNSPLHF. The CDR3 DNA reads TGTGCCAGCAGGGGGGGGAGCTCCTATAATTCACCCCTCCACTTT. The V and J genes are TRBV4-1 and TRBJ1-6; 7 nucleotides line up with TRBD1. The length of the CDR3 is 15 residues. Germline V gene lookup returns CDR1 MGHRA and CDR2 YSYEKL.

This chain joins TRBV7-3 and TRBJ1-3; TRBD1 might be the D (5 bases). The CDR3 totals 16 residues. CDR1 and CDR2 (germline): SGHTA, FQGTGA. Trimming removed 2 bases from V and 0 bases from J, with 11 bases in between. As DNA, the CDR3 is TGTGCCAGCAGCTTAGGCCGGAGGGGCTCTGGAAACACCATATATTTT. This translates into CASSLGRRGSGNTIYF.

Only a few counts were recorded for this clone. The chain combines TRBV6-6 with TRBJ2-1; maybe TRBD1 (5 bases). Germline lookup yields CDR1 MNHNY and CDR2 SVGAGI (reference sequence). This CDR3 comprises 14 residues. Trimming removed 7 bases from V and 0 bases from J, with 10 bases in between. CDR3 nucleotide sequence: TGTGCCAGCATCCGAGACAGCTCCTACAATGAGCAGTTCTTC. Its protein is CASIRDSSYNEQFF.

With respect to this clone: The same CDR3 arises from other DNA sequences in this sample as well. The V and J genes are TRBV6-5 and TRBJ2-5; D remains ambiguous. The germline gives CDR1 MNHEY, CDR2 SVGAGI. V lost 0 bases and J 4 bases, leaving 3 bases between the germline ends. This CDR3 is 12 amino acids long. The CDR3 is CASSYSRETQYF. CDR3 sequence (DNA): TGTGCCAGCAGTTACTCGCGAGAGACCCAGTACTTC.

The V gene is TRBV9, the J gene TRBJ2-7, with D unclear. Germline assignment: CDR1 SGDLS and CDR2 YYNGEE. V dropped 4 bases and J dropped 0 bases, with 2 bases sitting between them. This CDR3 comprises 11 residues. The CDR3, as DNA: TGTGCCAGCAGCCACTCCTACGAGCAGTACTTC. Its protein is CASSHSYEQYF.

This chain joins TRBV4-3 and TRBJ2-1; no firm D call. CDR1 is LGHNA, CDR2 YSLEER, per germline. V was trimmed by 1 base and J by 7 bases, leaving 8 bases between them. The CDR3 totals 13 residues. CDR3 coding DNA: TGCGCCAGCAGCCAAGCTTTACAGAATGAGCAGTTCTTC. Amino acids: CASSQALQNEQFF.

This sequence joins TRBV19 and TRBJ1-3; 8 positions match TRBD1. CDR3 size: 15 residues. V dropped 7 bases and J dropped 1; count of bases not matched to a gene: 6. The germline V gene has CDR1 LNHDA and CDR2 SQIVND (reference sequence). The CDR3 sequence: CASTEDRGSGNTIYF. The CDR3 bases are TGTGCCAGTACAGAAGACAGGGGATCTGGAAACACCATATATTTT.

This clone was detected a few times. This rearrangement joins TRBV10-2 to TRBJ2-1; tentatively, D is TRBD1 (6 bases). V dropped 3 bases and J dropped 9 bases, with 9 bases sitting between them. Germline loops: CDR1 WSHSY, CDR2 SAAADI. CDR3 size: 12 residues. The CDR3 region has the DNA TGCGCCAGCAGTGACAGGGGTGGTGAGCAGTTCTTC. This codes for CASSDRGGEQFF.

V gene TRBV4-1 combines with J gene TRBJ2-3, with 12 bases matching TRBD1. Germline V gene sequence: CDR1 MGHRA, CDR2 YSYEKL. There are 16 residues in the CDR3. V dropped 4 bases and J dropped 3; count of bases not matched to a gene: 5. The CDR3 spells CASSPGQGARTDTQYF. The CDR3 coding sequence is TGCGCCAGCAGCCCGGGACAGGGGGCGCGTACAGATACGCAGTATTTT.

The V call is TRBV11-2, the J call TRBJ1-1, with TRBD1 as a possible D gene (6 bases). CDR1 and CDR2 (germline): SGHAT, FQNNGV. Trimming removed 5 bases at V and 6 bases at J, with 19 bases between. The CDR3 extends over 15 amino acids. CDR3 in DNA: TGTGCCAGCAGCCCCTCCTTTAACAGGGACGCTGAAGCTTTCTTT. Translating gives CASSPSFNRDAEAFF. The full variable domain, with the rest looked up from reference TRBV11-2 and TRBJ1-1, is EAGVAQSPRYKIIEKRQSVAFWCNPISGHATLYWYQQILGQGPKLLIQFQNNGVVDDSQLPKDRFSAERLKGVDSTLKIQPAKLEDSAVYLCASSPSFNRDAEAFFGQGTRLTVV.

The chain has TRBV25-1 and TRBJ1-4; D is possibly TRBD1 (6 bases). The CDR3 runs to 16 residues. The germline V gene encodes CDR1 MGHDK and CDR2 SYGVNS. V lost 5 bases and J 0 bases, leaving 13 bases between the germline ends. This CDR3 is CASSLAGAATNEKLFF. The DNA of the CDR3 is TGTGCCAGCAGTCTAGCAGGGGCGGCAACTAATGAAAAACTGTTTTTT. Full variable domain (remainder filled in from reference TRBV25-1 and TRBJ1-4): EADIYQTPRYLVIGTGKKITLECSQTMGHDKMYWYQQDPGMELHLIHYSYGVNSTEKGDLSSESTVSRIRTEHFPLTLESARPSHTSQYLCASSLAGAATNEKLFFGSGTQLSVL.

V gene TRBV25-1 combines with J gene TRBJ2-1; 16 nucleotides line up with TRBD2. Germline V CDR1 and CDR2: MGHDK, SYGVNS. This CDR3 comprises 17 residues. The V segment lost 9 bases and the J segment 4 bases; nucleotides outside the gene matches: 9. The CDR3 reads CASSGTSGREGYNEQFF. The CDR3 DNA reads as TGTGCCAGTAGCGGGACTAGCGGGAGGGAAGGTTACAATGAGCAGTTCTTC.

The chain uses TRBV19 and TRBJ1-5, with 7 bases identical to TRBD1. The CDR3 has 16 amino acids. V was pared by 7 bases and J by 0 bases, with 9 bases of the junction left unmatched. CDR1 is LNHDA and CDR2 is SQIVND in the germline V gene (reference sequence). In nucleotides, the CDR3 is TGTGCCAGTAAAGGGACAGCTTTTAATAGCAATCAGCCCCAGCATTTT. This gives the protein CASKGTAFNSNQPQHF.

V gene TRBV18 combines with J gene TRBJ1-3; TRBD1 aligns across 7 bases. Germline CDR1 reads KGHSH; CDR2 reads LQKENI. The CDR3 totals 14 residues. Trimming removed 3 bases from V and 8 bases from J; junction bases left unmatched: 7. For the CDR3, the DNA is TGTGCCAGCTCACCCCCGGGACAGAGACACACCATATATTTT. The encoded protein is CASSPPGQRHTIYF.

This clone was seen repeatedly, ten times or more. The CDR3 DNA follows: TGTGCCAGTAGTATAAAGGTCGGGGACACTGAAGCTTTCTTT. Translating gives CASSIKVGDTEAFF. This sequence joins TRBV19 and TRBJ1-1; D unresolved. CDR1 and CDR2 from the germline V gene are LNHDA and SQIVND (reference sequence). The CDR3 covers 14 residues. The ends were cut back, 2 bases at V and 3 bases at J, with 10 bases in the middle.